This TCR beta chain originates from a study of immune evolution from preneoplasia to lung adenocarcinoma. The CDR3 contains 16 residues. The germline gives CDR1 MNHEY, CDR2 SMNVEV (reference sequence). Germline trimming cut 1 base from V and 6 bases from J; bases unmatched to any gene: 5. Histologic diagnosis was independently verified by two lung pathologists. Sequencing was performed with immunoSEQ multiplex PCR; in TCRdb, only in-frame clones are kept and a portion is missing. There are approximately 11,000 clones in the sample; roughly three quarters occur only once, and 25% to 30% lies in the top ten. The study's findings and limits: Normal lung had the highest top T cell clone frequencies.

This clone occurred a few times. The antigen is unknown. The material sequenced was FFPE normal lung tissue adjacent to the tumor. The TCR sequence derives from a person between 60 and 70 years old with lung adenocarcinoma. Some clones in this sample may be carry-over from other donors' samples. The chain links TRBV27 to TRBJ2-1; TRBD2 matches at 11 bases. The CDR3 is CASSLLGSGRANEQFF. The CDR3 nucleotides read TGTGCCAGCAGTTTATTAGGTAGCGGGAGGGCCAATGAGCAGTTCTTC.